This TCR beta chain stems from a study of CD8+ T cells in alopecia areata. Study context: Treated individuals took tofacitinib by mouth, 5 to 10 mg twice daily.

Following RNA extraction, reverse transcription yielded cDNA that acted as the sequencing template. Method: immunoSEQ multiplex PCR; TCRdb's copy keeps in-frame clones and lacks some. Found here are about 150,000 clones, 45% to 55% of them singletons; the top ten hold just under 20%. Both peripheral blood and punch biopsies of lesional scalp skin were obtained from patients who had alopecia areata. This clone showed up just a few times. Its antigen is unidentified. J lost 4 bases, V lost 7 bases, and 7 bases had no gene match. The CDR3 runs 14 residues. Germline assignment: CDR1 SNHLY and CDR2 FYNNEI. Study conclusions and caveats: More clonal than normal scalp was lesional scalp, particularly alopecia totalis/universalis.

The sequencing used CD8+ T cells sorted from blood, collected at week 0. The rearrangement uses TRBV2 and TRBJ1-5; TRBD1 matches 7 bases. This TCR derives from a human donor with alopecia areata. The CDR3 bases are TGTGCCAGCAAGGGGACAGCTGATAATCAGCCCCAGCATTTT. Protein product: CASKGTADNQPQHF.